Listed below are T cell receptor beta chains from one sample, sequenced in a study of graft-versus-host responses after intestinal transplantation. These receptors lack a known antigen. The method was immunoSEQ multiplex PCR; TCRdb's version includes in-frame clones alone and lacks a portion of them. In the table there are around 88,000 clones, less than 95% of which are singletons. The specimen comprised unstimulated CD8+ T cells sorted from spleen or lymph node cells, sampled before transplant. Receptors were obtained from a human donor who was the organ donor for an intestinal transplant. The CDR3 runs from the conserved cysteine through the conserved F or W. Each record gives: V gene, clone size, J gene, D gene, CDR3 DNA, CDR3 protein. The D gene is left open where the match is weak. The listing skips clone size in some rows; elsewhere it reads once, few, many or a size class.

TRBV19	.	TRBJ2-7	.	TGTGCCAGTAGTTTCGGGACGTACAACGAGCAGTACTTC	CASSFGTYNEQYF
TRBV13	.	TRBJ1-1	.	TGTGCCAGCAGCCAAGGGAGGACTGAAGCTTTCTTT	CASSQGRTEAFF
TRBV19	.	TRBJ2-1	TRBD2	TGTGCCAGTAGTTTACCTGGCCTAGCGGGAGCGCAGTTCTTC	CASSLPGLAGAQFF
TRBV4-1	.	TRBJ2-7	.	TGCGCCAGCAGCCATTCCGGGACATTCTACGAGCAGTACTTC	CASSHSGTFYEQYF
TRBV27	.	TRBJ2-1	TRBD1	TGTGCCAGCTGTTACGGGACAGGGTTTTACAATGAGCAGTTCTTC	CASCYGTGFYNEQFF
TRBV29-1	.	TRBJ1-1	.	TGCAGCGTTCTTTACAGGGCTGAAGCTTTCTTT	CSVLYRAEAFF
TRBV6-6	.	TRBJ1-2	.	TGTGCCGCCTTCCGGTGGAGTAAGAACTATGGCTACACCTTC	CAAFRWSKNYGYTF
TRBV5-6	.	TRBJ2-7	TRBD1	TGTGCCAGCAGCTTGGGGGACAGGGGTTTTTACGAGCAGTACTTC	CASSLGDRGFYEQYF
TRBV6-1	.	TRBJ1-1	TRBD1	TGTGCCAGCGGACAGGGGAACACTGAAGCTTTCTTT	CASGQGNTEAFF
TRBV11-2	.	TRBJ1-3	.	TGTGCCAGCAGCTTAGACTCGTTCCAAGCCCACTCTGGAAACACCATATATTTT	CASSLDSFQAHSGNTIYF
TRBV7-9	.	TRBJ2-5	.	TGTGCCAGCAGCCCCCGAGGCAGTATCCAAGAGACCCAGTACTTC	CASSPRGSIQETQYF
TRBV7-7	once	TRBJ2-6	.	TGTGCCAGCAGCTTAGCGAGTAAGTTGCCACAAAGTCGGGCCAACGTCCTGACTTTC	CASSLASKLPQSRANVLTF
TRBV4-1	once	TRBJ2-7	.	TGCGCCAGCAGCCCATCGGACGGCTCCTACGAGCAGTACTTC	CASSPSDGSYEQYF
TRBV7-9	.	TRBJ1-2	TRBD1	TGTGCCAGCAGCTTAGTCCCAGGGGGGCATGGCTACACCTTC	CASSLVPGGHGYTF
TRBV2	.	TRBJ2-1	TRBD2	TGTGCCAGCACCTTTAGCGGGATTCAGAGTAATGAGCAGTTCTTC	CASTFSGIQSNEQFF
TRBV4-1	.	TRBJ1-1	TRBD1	TGCGCCAGCAGCCCCGGACAGGGTTTGAACACTGAAGCTTTCTTT	CASSPGQGLNTEAFF
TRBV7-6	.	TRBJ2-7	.	TGTGCCAGCAGCTCCAATCCCTCCTACGAGCAGTACTTC	CASSSNPSYEQYF
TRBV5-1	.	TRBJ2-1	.	TGCGCCAGCAGCTTGGAAGGCAGACCGTCCTACAATGAGCAGTTCTTC	CASSLEGRPSYNEQFF
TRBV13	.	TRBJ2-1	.	TGTGCCAGCGGGTCAGACTCCTACAATGAGCAGTTCTTC	CASGSDSYNEQFF
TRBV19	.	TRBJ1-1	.	TGTGCCAGTAGCCCTCGGATATCGGGGGGCGCGGGCCTGGTCACTGAAGCTTTCTTT	CASSPRISGGAGLVTEAFF
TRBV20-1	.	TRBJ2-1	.	TGCAGTGCTTGGGGCTACAATGAGCAGTTCTTC	CSAWGYNEQFF
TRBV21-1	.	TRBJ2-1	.	TGTGCCAGCAGCAAAGCGGAGTCAGCGGGAGGGCCCGGCGCGTCCTACAATGAGCAGTTCTTC	CASSKAESAGGPGASYNEQFF
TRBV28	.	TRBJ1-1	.	TGTGCCAGCAGTTTTGGGTGGACTGAAGCTTTCTTT	CASSFGWTEAFF